The entry below gives a single T cell receptor beta chain sequence along with its context. This sample is part of a study of control samples from healthy donors and cancer patients. Profiled with immunoSEQ multiplex PCR; TCRdb holds only in-frame clones, not every one. The sample contains 25,000 to 35,000 clones, around nine tenths of which appear only once. V gave up 6 bases and J gave up 6 bases; unmatched junction bases: 7. The CDR3 length is 15 residues. Germline CDR1 reads SGHNT; CDR2 reads YENEEA. The sequenced sample was PBMCs. The sequence derives from a middle-aged woman with lung cancer. V is TRBV11-3 and J is TRBJ2-7, with 14 bases matching TRBD2. The chain's CDR3 is CASSQSGLAGGEQYF. CDR3 DNA: TGTGCCAGCAGTCAATCAGGACTAGCGGGGGGCGAGCAGTACTTC.